Listed here are 31 T cell receptor beta chains from one sample, sequenced in a study of T-cell memory formation after mild COVID-19. Via MiXCR, TCRdb re-called the 5' RACE reads, giving one row per CDR3 protein. The data show 110,000 or so distinct CDR3 sequences, roughly 20% seen once. Sequences were obtained from PBMCs or a T cell subset sorted from them (not recorded which). Receptor source: a man between 18 and 35 years old who had mild COVID-19 (a few samples of this study predate the infection). Cell type and time point are not known.

This clonotype came up a few times. The chain employs TRBV5-6 and TRBJ2-4; D may match TRBD1 or TRBD2 (6 bases each). The CDR3 consists of 12 residues. CDR1 SGHDT and CDR2 YYEEEE come from the germline V gene. V gave up 4 bases and J gave up 7 bases, with 9 bases separating them. For the CDR3, the DNA is TGTGCCAGCAGCCGAGGGGGGAACATTCAGTACTTC. The encoded protein is CASSRGGNIQYF.

The CDR3 loop is CASSPGQPGELFF. The CDR3 coding sequence is TGTGCCAGCAGCCCGGGACAGCCCGGGGAGCTGTTTTTT. J is TRBJ2-2 and V is TRBV11-1; 7 positions agree with TRBD1. V lost 5 bases and J lost 6; bases outside the gene matches: 3. CDR1 is SGHAT, CDR2 FQDESV, per germline (reference sequence). This CDR3 is built from 13 residues.

V usage is TRBV5-1 and J usage is TRBJ2-7, with 8 bases that match TRBD1. V dropped 4 bases and J dropped 4; count of bases not matched to a gene: 7. The germline CDR1 and CDR2 sequences are SGHRS and YFSETQ. The CDR3 extends over 14 amino acids. The CDR3 bases are TGCGCCAGCAGCGGGGCGACAGGGGCATACGAGCAGTACTTC. The encoded protein is CASSGATGAYEQYF.

This chain joins TRBV6-5 and TRBJ1-1, with 9 bases matching TRBD1. The length of the CDR3 is 15 residues. Trimming took 6 bases from V and 5 from J; bases not matched to a gene: 10. CDR1 and CDR2 (germline): MNHEY, SVGAGI. This CDR3 reads CASSLSGTGRTEAFF. DNA for the CDR3: TGTGCCAGCAGCCTAAGCGGGACAGGGCGTACTGAAGCTTTCTTT.

As DNA, the CDR3 is TGTGCCACCAGCAGGTTCGAACTCAGCTCCTACGAGCAGTACTTC. Translating it yields CATSRFELSSYEQYF. This chain uses TRBV15 with TRBJ2-7; D not resolved. The V and J ends lost 3 bases and 0 bases respectively, with 12 bases between them. The CDR3 loop spans 15 amino acids. Germline-derived CDR1 and CDR2 are LNHNV and YYDKDF (reference sequence).

The V and J genes are TRBV4-1 and TRBJ2-2, with TRBD1 as a possible D gene (6 bases). This CDR3 comprises 16 residues. V lost 3 bases to trimming and J lost 1 base, with 12 bases between them. Germline CDR1 is MGHRA and CDR2 is YSYEKL. This CDR3 reads CASSHPGTQNTGELFF. The CDR3 nucleotides read TGCGCCAGCAGCCACCCCGGGACACAGAACACCGGGGAGCTGTTTTTT.

This clonotype was counted ten times or more. J is TRBJ2-7 and V is TRBV6-6; D is uncertain. The CDR3 runs to 13 residues. V was pared by 5 bases and J by 7 bases, with 15 bases between. The germline gives CDR1 MNHNY, CDR2 SVGAGI (reference sequence). This CDR3 reads CASSLTYQGEQYF. The CDR3 nucleotides are TGTGCCAGCAGTCTGACGTATCAAGGGGAGCAGTACTTC.

J is TRBJ2-5 and V is TRBV7-2; 16 bases match TRBD2. V lost 5 bases, J lost 4 bases, and 16 bases stayed unmatched. Germline CDR1 and CDR2: SGHTA and FQGNSA. The CDR3 sequence is 20 residues long. CDR3 region: CASSRHSGTSGGAEVETQYF. Here the CDR3 DNA reads TGTGCCAGCAGCCGCCACTCCGGGACTAGCGGGGGGGCCGAGGTAGAGACCCAGTACTTC.

The chain combines TRBV15 with TRBJ1-6; a possible D gene is TRBD1 (5 bases). Germline CDR1 and CDR2: LNHNV and YYDKDF (reference sequence). V lost 1 base and J lost 9, with 7 bases in between. The length of the CDR3 is 13 residues. For the CDR3, the DNA is TGTGCCACCAGCAGAGTGGGGGTTTCACCCCTCCACTTT. Residues: CATSRVGVSPLHF.

This clonotype was counted between two and nine times. The chain uses TRBV5-1 and TRBJ1-1; D not certain. Germline V lookup: CDR1 SGHRS, CDR2 YFSETQ. This CDR3 has 12 residues. V was shortened by 3 bases and J by 1 base, with 4 bases between the two germline ends. The DNA of the CDR3 is TGCGCCAGCAGCTCCGCGAACACTGAAGCTTTCTTT. As protein: CASSSANTEAFF.

The chain has TRBV6-2 or TRBV6-3 and TRBJ2-7; D gene uncertain. Germline V gene lookup returns CDR1 MNHEY and CDR2 SVGEGT. V was trimmed by 5 bases and J by 2 bases, leaving 4 bases between them. This CDR3 spans 11 amino acids. The CDR3 DNA reads as TGTGCCAGCAGTAAAACCTACGAGCAGTACTTC. Its translation is CASSKTYEQYF.

The V call is TRBV24-1, the J call TRBJ2-1; a possible D gene is TRBD2 (6 bases). In germline, CDR1 is KGHDR, CDR2 SFDVKD. CDR3 length: 19 amino acids. The V end was cut by 2 bases, the J end by 0 bases, with 19 bases between. The chain's CDR3 is CATSDSSPGLSSSYNEQFF. The CDR3 DNA follows: TGTGCCACCAGTGATTCTTCCCCGGGACTTTCGAGCTCCTACAATGAGCAGTTCTTC.

The genes are TRBV12-3 or TRBV12-4 and TRBJ1-4; maybe TRBD1 (6 bases). V gave up 5 bases and J gave up 3 bases, with 13 bases separating them. The CDR3 consists of 15 residues. The CDR3 here is CASSPQGLANEKLFF. The CDR3 region has the DNA TGTGCCAGCAGTCCCCAGGGGTTGGCTAATGAAAAACTGTTTTTT.

J is TRBJ2-1 and V is TRBV10-2, with unresolved D. CDR1 and CDR2 from the germline V gene are WSHSY and SAAADI. The ends were cut back, 4 bases at V and 9 bases at J, with 10 bases in the middle. The length of the CDR3 is 12 residues. The CDR3 coding sequence is TGCGCCAGCAGTGCTGGTTATGTTGAGCAGTTCTTC. Its protein product is CASSAGYVEQFF.

About this clonotype itself: The DNA is left out, because the CDR3 cannot be placed on it with certainty; the CDR3 is given as TCRdb lists it. This chain joins TRBV11-3 and TRBJ2-2; the DNA was not used to check the table's D call, TRBD1. The germline V gene has CDR1 SGHNT and CDR2 YENEEA. 16 amino acids form the CDR3, both terminal residues included. CDR3 region: CASILGGARTPGSCFF.

The chain employs TRBV4-1 and TRBJ1-1; D possibly corresponds to TRBD1 (5 bases). CDR1 and CDR2 from the germline V gene are MGHRA and YSYEKL. The V end lost 1 base, the J end lost 11 bases, and 17 bases lay between the germline ends. The CDR3 totals 14 residues. The CDR3 coding sequence is TGCGCCAGCAGCCAAGTGAGGCAGGGAAGCGACGCTTTCTTT. Translation: CASSQVRQGSDAFF.

This clonotype was recorded a few times. The V and J genes are TRBV7-6 and TRBJ1-1, with D uncertain. V was pared by 1 base and J by 2 bases, with 11 bases between. The germline V gene has CDR1 SGHVS and CDR2 FNYEAQ. This CDR3 is 15 amino acids long. The chain's CDR3 is CASSLGGSANTEAFF. In nucleotides, the CDR3 is TGTGCCAGCAGCTTAGGCGGGTCAGCCAACACTGAAGCTTTCTTT.

This clonotype was observed many times. The genes are TRBV7-6 and TRBJ2-1; the match to TRBD2 covers 11 bases. J lost 3 bases, V lost 2 bases, and 3 bases had no gene match. This CDR3 has 16 residues. The germline V gene has CDR1 SGHVS and CDR2 FNYEAQ. CDR3 coding DNA: TGTGCCAGCAGCTTACTTAGCGGGGGGGGCTACAATGAGCAGTTCTTC. Translation gives CASSLLSGGGYNEQFF. Full variable domain (rest looked up from reference TRBV7-6 and TRBJ2-1): GAGVSQSPRYKVTKRGQDVALRCDPISGHVSLYWYRQALGQGPEFLTYFNYEAQQDKSGLPNDRFSAERPEGSISTLTIQRTEQRDSAMYRCASSLLSGGGYNEQFFGPGTRLTVL.

The chain is built from TRBV7-6 and TRBJ2-1; 11 nucleotides line up with TRBD2. The J segment lost 8 bases and the V segment lost 5 bases, leaving 11 bases of the junction unmatched. The CDR3 contains 16 residues. CDR1 and CDR2 (germline): SGHVS, FNYEAQ. This chain's CDR3 is CASSPPRSGGAYEQFF. The CDR3, as DNA: TGTGCCAGCAGCCCCCCCCGTAGCGGGGGGGCCTATGAGCAGTTCTTC.

The genes are TRBV13 and TRBJ2-1, with 14 positions matching TRBD2. The V segment lost 5 bases and the J segment 6 bases; nucleotides outside the gene matches: 3. The CDR3 loop spans 15 amino acids. Germline V gene data show CDR1 as PRHDT and CDR2 as FYEKMQ (reference sequence). The CDR3 DNA follows: TGTGCCAGCAGCGGGACTAGCGGGGGTTCCAATGAGCAGTTCTTC. Encoded protein: CASSGTSGGSNEQFF.

This clonotype was picked up a small number of times. This chain uses TRBV28 with TRBJ2-7, with 9 bases lining up with TRBD1. With V trimmed by 6 bases and J by 3 bases, 9 bases remained unmatched. The germline V gene encodes CDR1 MDHEN and CDR2 SYDVKM. The CDR3 covers 15 residues. CDR3 coding DNA: TGTGCCAGCAGGCGACAGGGGGGGAAATACTACGAGCAGTACGTC. Translation gives CASRRQGGKYYEQYV.

This clonotype was counted many times. CDR3 protein: CASSYSGGAGEQYF. The CDR3 DNA reads as TGTGCCAGCAGCTATAGCGGGGGGGCGGGGGAGCAGTACTTC. This chain links TRBV6-5 with TRBJ2-7; 11 bases agree with TRBD2. V was clipped by 6 bases and J by 7 bases; unmatched bases: 8. CDR1 and CDR2 (germline): MNHEY, SVGAGI. The CDR3 runs to 14 residues.

This clonotype was seen a few times. J is TRBJ2-3 and V is TRBV5-1; 10 bases match TRBD2. V shed 3 bases and J 4 bases; nucleotides not matched to a gene: 8. Looked up from germline, CDR1 is SGHRS and CDR2 is YFSETQ. CDR3 size: 16 residues. CDR3 loop: CASSSRTSGLSDTQYF. The CDR3 bases are TGCGCCAGCAGCTCCCGGACTAGCGGACTGTCAGATACGCAGTATTTT.

There are a few counts of this clonotype. The chain has TRBV24-1 and TRBJ2-3; tentatively, D is TRBD2 (7 bases). V shed 5 bases and J shed 1 base, with 18 bases lying between them. This CDR3 comprises 17 residues. Germline V lookup: CDR1 KGHDR, CDR2 SFDVKD. The CDR3: CATSGVRSGGRTDTQYF. The CDR3, as DNA: TGTGCCACCAGTGGTGTGAGATCGGGGGGCCGCACAGATACGCAGTATTTT.

This clonotype occurred many times. The chain couples TRBV9 to TRBJ2-1; D may be TRBD1 (5 bases). This CDR3 region has 15 residues. In germline, CDR1 is SGDLS, CDR2 YYNGEE. V lost 3 bases, J lost 6 bases, and 16 bases lay in between. The CDR3 nucleotides read TGTGCCAGCAGCGCTGGGGCACAACCGGTCAATGAGCAGTTCTTC. Translated, it gives CASSAGAQPVNEQFF.

This clonotype was observed a handful of times. V is TRBV7-6 and J is TRBJ2-1; 8 positions agree with TRBD2. J gave up 10 bases and V 3 bases, and 11 bases lay outside the gene matches. Looked up from germline, CDR1 is SGHVS and CDR2 is FNYEAQ. This CDR3 has 15 amino acids. The CDR3 region has the DNA TGTGCCAGCAGCTTCGCCGGGGGGGCTGTGTCCGAGCAGTTCTTC. Protein product: CASSFAGGAVSEQFF.

The CDR3 loop reads CASSLAGTVATEAFF. Here the CDR3 DNA reads TGCGCCAGCAGCTTGGCCGGGACAGTGGCCACTGAAGCTTTCTTT. The chain uses TRBV5-1 and TRBJ1-1, with TRBD1 identical over 7 bases. The germline V gene has CDR1 SGHRS and CDR2 YFSETQ. The CDR3 contains 15 residues. Trimming took 0 bases from V and 4 from J; bases not matched to a gene: 6.

The V call is TRBV4-1, the J call TRBJ2-7, with no clear D. Germline lookup yields CDR1 MGHRA and CDR2 YSYEKL. The CDR3 extends over 13 amino acids. V was trimmed by 2 bases and J by 4 bases, leaving 9 bases between them. The CDR3 sequence: CASSQTPAYEQYF. In DNA, the CDR3 is TGCGCCAGCAGCCAAACACCGGCTTACGAGCAGTACTTC.

This clonotype was found a few times. The chain uses TRBV27 and TRBJ2-2; TRBD2 matches at 12 bases. Germline assignment: CDR1 MNHEY and CDR2 SMNVEV (reference sequence). J lost 4 bases, V lost 5 bases, and 5 bases had no gene match. The CDR3 has 16 residues. The CDR3 bases are TGTGCCAGCAGTATCGGACTAGCGGGGAGCACCGGGGAGCTGTTTTTT. Protein product: CASSIGLAGSTGELFF.

This clonotype was detected a few times. V and J are TRBV7-8 and TRBJ2-1; D remains unclear. The CDR3 is 12 amino acids. The V gene's germline CDR1 is SGHVS and CDR2 FQNEAQ. V was cut by 3 bases and J by 4 bases, with 4 bases left in between. The CDR3 loop is CASSFGYNEQFF. The CDR3 nucleotides are TGTGCCAGCAGCTTTGGATACAATGAGCAGTTCTTC.

The rearrangement joins TRBV4-1 to TRBJ1-1, with 7 bases lining up with TRBD1. V shed 1 base, J shed 5 bases, and the junction held 13 bases outside the gene matches. Per germline, CDR1 MGHRA and CDR2 YSYEKL. CDR3 size: 17 residues. CDR3 sequence reads: CASSQVAAGGIGTEAFF. The CDR3 DNA is TGCGCCAGCAGCCAAGTCGCGGCAGGGGGGATCGGGACTGAAGCTTTCTTT.